The source of this TCR beta chain is a study of T cell responses to AZD1222 COVID-19 vaccine. Overall study findings and caveats: Among the donors, most were white British and more were female, and clonal diversity was possibly underestimated. The study found vaccine-associated CD4 TCRs spanning spike, dominant at 160-218 and 743-854.

Using immunoSEQ multiplex PCR, the repertoire was profiled, and TCRdb retains in-frame clones only, with some absent. The sample yields 150,000 or so clones, around 94% seen once. Germline CDR1 SGHVS, CDR2 FNYEAQ. The ends lost 1 base at V and 2 bases at J; junction bases unmatched: 6. The CDR3 runs 17 residues. Regarding this clone: Its antigen is unknown.

The clonotype originates from an adult in good health. This chain uses TRBV7-6 with TRBJ2-3; 10 bases are a match to TRBD2. The material was peripheral blood, obtained on day 0 of AZD1222 vaccination. The CDR3 spells CASSLGSSGSATDTQYF. DNA of the CDR3: TGTGCCAGCAGCTTAGGGTCTAGCGGGAGCGCCACAGATACGCAGTATTTT.